Listed here are 30 T cell receptor beta chains from one sample, sequenced in a study of shared clonotypes between healthy human individuals. Assay used: immunoSEQ multiplex PCR; TCRdb lists only in-frame clones, some missing. Of around 2,000,000 clones in the sample, about 93% were seen once. Terminally differentiated effector memory CD45RA+ cells were left out of the naive CD8 fraction, which was CD45RO-negative and positively selected for CCR7. Sequenced material: naive CD8+ T cells from PBMCs. These receptors were collected from a man between 18 and 35 years old in good health. Some clones in this sample may be carry-over from other donors' samples.

V gene TRBV5-4 combines with J gene TRBJ2-1; tentatively, D is TRBD2 (6 bases). Germline CDR1 is SGHNT and CDR2 is YYREEE (reference sequence). Between the trimmed V and J ends, which lost 3 bases and 0 bases, there was a span of 10 bases. The CDR3 loop spans 15 amino acids. The CDR3 loop is CASSWGVSSYNEQFF. The DNA of the CDR3 is TGTGCCAGCAGCTGGGGGGTATCCTCCTACAATGAGCAGTTCTTC.

The rearrangement joins TRBV4-3 to TRBJ2-2, with a tentative D call TRBD2 (6 bases). The V end lost 0 bases, the J end lost 3 bases, and 20 bases lay between the germline ends. Germline CDR1 and CDR2: LGHNA and YSLEER. The CDR3 has 19 residues. The CDR3 DNA sequence: TGCGCCAGCAGCCAAGAGGCTATTCGGAGGCGGGGATACACCGGGGAGCTGTTTTTT. Protein: CASSQEAIRRRGYTGELFF.

This clone was counted once. CDR3 DNA sequence: TGTGCCAGCAGTTTGACGGTAGCCAAAAACATTCAGTACTTC. It specifies CASSLTVAKNIQYF. The gene calls are TRBV28 and TRBJ2-4; D uncertain. Trimming took 3 bases from V and 0 from J, leaving 6 bases between them. This CDR3 has 14 amino acids. CDR1 and CDR2 from the germline V gene are MDHEN and SYDVKM.

This clone was picked up a small number of times. Different DNA sequences within this sample yield the same CDR3. V gene TRBV6-6 combines with J gene TRBJ1-3; D is undetermined. Trimming took off 2 bases at V and 1 base at J, with 3 bases between the two ends. CDR3 length: 13 residues. CDR1 and CDR2 (germline): MNHNY, SVGAGI (reference sequence). The CDR3 loop is CASSYGSGNTIYF. The CDR3 DNA is TGTGCCAGCAGTTACGGGTCTGGAAACACCATATATTTT.

The chain is built from TRBV28 and TRBJ1-4; a weak D match, TRBD1 (5 bases). CDR3 length equals 13 residues. Looked up from germline, CDR1 is MDHEN and CDR2 is SYDVKM. CDR3 DNA: TGTGTCGGCACAGGAGAGGGCTGGGAAAAACTGTTTTTT. This codes for CVGTGEGWEKLFF.

The chain joins TRBV9 to TRBJ2-1; D gene unclear. Germline values: CDR1 SGDLS, CDR2 YYNGEE. The CDR3 sequence is 15 residues long. The V gene lost 7 bases and the J gene lost 2 bases, with 16 bases spanning the gap. The CDR3 nucleotides read TGTGCCAGCGCCGGTAGTACCTTAACCTACAATGAGCAGTTCTTC. The encoded protein is CASAGSTLTYNEQFF. The full variable domain, its missing parts supplied by reference TRBV9 and TRBJ2-1, is DSGVTQTPKHLITATGQRVTLRCSPRSGDLSVYWYQQSLDQGLQFLIQYYNGEERAKGNILERFSAQQFPDLHSELNLSSLELGDSALYFCASAGSTLTYNEQFFGPGTRLTVL.

With regard to this clone: The same CDR3 arises from other DNA sequences in this sample as well. V gene TRBV4-1 combines with J gene TRBJ1-3; D is perhaps TRBD1 (6 bases). The CDR3 is 15 residues long. CDR1 is MGHRA, CDR2 YSYEKL, per germline. The V end was cut by 0 bases, the J end by 2 bases, with 8 bases between. CDR3 nucleotides: TGCGCCAGCAGCCAAGACAGGGGCACTGGAAACACCATATATTTT. Its protein product is CASSQDRGTGNTIYF.

The rearrangement uses TRBV7-8 and TRBJ1-3; D is unclear. V was pared by 8 bases and J by 2 bases, with 16 bases between. The germline V gene has CDR1 SGHVS and CDR2 FQNEAQ. The CDR3 length is 15 residues. The CDR3 DNA reads TGTGCCAGCGGTGGGGAGGGAGGTACTGGAAACACCATATATTTT. Amino acid sequence: CASGGEGGTGNTIYF.

The CDR3 bases are TGCAGCGTTGAAGATAGGAGGGGCAGGAGCTATGGCTACACCTTC. It is translated as CSVEDRRGRSYGYTF. This rearrangement joins TRBV29-1 to TRBJ1-2; a weak D match, TRBD1 (5 bases). CDR3 size: 15 residues. The V end lost 0 bases, the J end lost 4 bases, and 15 bases lay between the germline ends. The germline CDR1 and CDR2 sequences are SQVTM and ANQGSEA.

The rearrangement uses TRBV15 and TRBJ1-2, with no clear D. Trimming left V 3 bases short and J 2 bases short, with 7 bases between. The germline CDR1 and CDR2 sequences are LNHNV and YYDKDF (reference sequence). CDR3 length equals 13 residues. The DNA for the CDR3 is TGTGCCACCAGCAGTGGCACAAACTATGGCTACACCTTC. As protein: CATSSGTNYGYTF. Filled out from reference TRBV15 and TRBJ1-2, the complete variable domain reads DAMVIQNPRYQVTQFGKPVTLSCSQTLNHNVMYWYQQKSSQAPKLLFHYYDKDFNNEADTPDNFQSRRPNTSFCFLDIRSPGLGDTAMYLCATSSGTNYGYTFGSGTRLTVV.

A note on this clone: The junction and the germline gene differ at one end; a read error may be behind it. This chain uses TRBV9 with TRBJ2-3; 7 bases align to TRBD2. In germline, CDR1 is SGDLS, CDR2 YYNGEE. The CDR3 consists of 12 residues. The CDR3 DNA follows: TGTGCCAGCAGCGTAAGCAGGACTAGAGTCGATTTT. This translates into CASSVSRTRVDF.

The V call is TRBV28, the J call TRBJ1-3; D unresolved. Germline V gene lookup returns CDR1 MDHEN and CDR2 SYDVKM. The V end lost 3 bases, the J end lost 1 base, and 7 bases lay between the germline ends. The CDR3 contains 14 residues. In nucleotides, the CDR3 is TGTGCCAGCAGTTTCGAGAGGTCTGGAAACACCATATATTTT. This codes for CASSFERSGNTIYF. Variable domain in full (rest from reference TRBV28 and TRBJ1-3): DVKVTQSSRYLVKRTGEKVFLECVQDMDHENMFWYRQDPGLGLRLIYFSYDVKMKEKGDIPEGYSVSREKKERFSLILESASTNQTSMYLCASSFERSGNTIYFGEGSWLTVV.

V usage is TRBV7-2 and J usage is TRBJ2-4; D uncertain. There are 15 residues in the CDR3. Germline V CDR1 and CDR2: SGHTA, FQGNSA. V was trimmed by 2 bases and J by 0 bases, leaving 8 bases between them. CDR3 sequence: CASSLPSIAKNIQYF. CDR3 coding DNA: TGTGCCAGCAGCTTACCGTCAATAGCCAAAAACATTCAGTACTTC.

CDR3 residues: CASSLFPPGAGTGELFF. DNA for the CDR3: TGTGCCAGCAGTTTATTCCCCCCAGGGGCCGGCACCGGGGAGCTGTTTTTT. The V gene is TRBV27, the J gene TRBJ2-2, with D perhaps matching TRBD1 (6 bases). This CDR3 is 17 amino acids long. Germline lookup yields CDR1 MNHEY and CDR2 SMNVEV (reference sequence). With 1 base removed from V and 4 bases from J, the gap between germline ends came to 16 bases.

The chain is built from TRBV27 and TRBJ2-3; TRBD2 matches at 7 bases. From germline, CDR1 is MNHEY and CDR2 SMNVEV (reference sequence). The CDR3 is 16 amino acids. V lost 5 bases and J lost 2; bases outside the gene matches: 10. As DNA, the CDR3 is TGTGCCAGCAGTGTTCGACCAGCGGGGAACACAGATACGCAGTATTTT. This translates into CASSVRPAGNTDTQYF.

Turning to this clone: At the DNA level, this CDR3 is encoded by other sequences in the same sample as well. The rearrangement links TRBV19 to TRBJ1-4; 9 bases are a match to TRBD1. Germline CDR1 LNHDA, CDR2 SQIVND (reference sequence). CDR3 length: 14 residues. V lost 1 base to trimming and J lost 6 bases; unmatched junction nucleotides: 0. CDR3 loop: CASSIGTGDEKLFF. CDR3 in DNA: TGTGCCAGTAGTATAGGGACAGGGGATGAAAAACTGTTTTTT.

V is TRBV11-2 and J is TRBJ2-1, with 10 bases fitting TRBD2. Germline CDR1 is SGHAT and CDR2 is FQNNGV. J was trimmed by 9 bases and V by 3 bases; bases with no gene match: 5. CDR3 length: 14 amino acids. CDR3 bases: TGTGCCAGCAGCTTGCTAGCGGGAGAGGGTGAGCAGTTCTTC. Its protein is CASSLLAGEGEQFF.

To note about this clone: Other DNA sequences in the sample encode the same CDR3. The chain has TRBV29-1 and TRBJ2-7; 9 nucleotides align to TRBD1. Germline CDR1 reads SQVTM; CDR2 reads ANQGSEA. Trimming cost V 6 bases and J 2 bases; bases outside gene matches: 5. The length of the CDR3 is 13 residues. The CDR3 loop reads CSVPGQGPYEQYF. The CDR3 coding sequence is TGCAGCGTCCCGGGACAGGGCCCCTACGAGCAGTACTTC.

The genes are TRBV19 and TRBJ1-5, with TRBD1 matching over 10 bases. This CDR3 is 15 amino acids long. Unmatched junction bases numbered 4, after V lost 4 bases and J lost 4 bases. Germline values: CDR1 LNHDA, CDR2 SQIVND (reference sequence). CDR3 sequence reads: CASSSGTGENQPQHF. As DNA, the CDR3 is TGTGCCAGTAGTAGCGGGACAGGGGAAAATCAGCCCCAGCATTTT.

A note on this clone: This specimen includes other DNA sequences encoding the same CDR3. The chain links TRBV25-1 to TRBJ2-5; 7 bases are shared with TRBD1. The V segment lost 2 bases and the J segment 5 bases; nucleotides outside the gene matches: 5. Germline V gene lookup returns CDR1 MGHDK and CDR2 SYGVNS. The CDR3 is 14 amino acids. Written as DNA, the CDR3 is TGTGCCAGCAGTGAAGACAGGGCTGGGGAGACCCAGTACTTC. Translating it yields CASSEDRAGETQYF. Full variable domain (missing parts from reference TRBV25-1 and TRBJ2-5): EADIYQTPRYLVIGTGKKITLECSQTMGHDKMYWYQQDPGMELHLIHYSYGVNSTEKGDLSSESTVSRIRTEHFPLTLESARPSHTSQYLCASSEDRAGETQYFGPGTRLLVL.

This chain joins TRBV4-1 and TRBJ1-5; TRBD1 might be the D (6 bases). Germline CDR1 MGHRA, CDR2 YSYEKL. The V end was cut by 0 bases, the J end by 4 bases, with 13 bases between. CDR3 length equals 16 residues. For the CDR3, the DNA is TGCGCCAGCAGCCAAGAGGGCGGGGGCGGGAATCAGCCCCAGCATTTT. Its protein is CASSQEGGGGNQPQHF.

CDR3 amino acids: CASSTTTEAYNSPLHF. As DNA, the CDR3 is TGTGCCAGCAGCACAACGACAGAAGCCTATAATTCACCCCTCCACTTT. The chain is built from TRBV7-9 and TRBJ1-6, with D possibly TRBD1 on 5 matching bases. CDR3 size: 16 residues. In germline, CDR1 is SEHNR, CDR2 FQNEAQ (reference sequence). Trimming removed 5 bases at V and 2 bases at J, with 13 bases between.

The chain carries TRBV28 and TRBJ2-6, with D perhaps given as TRBD1 or TRBD2 (5 bases each). CDR1 MDHEN and CDR2 SYDVKM come from the germline V gene. The CDR3 has 16 residues. Trimming shortened V by 4 bases and J by 2 bases, and 12 bases separated the two germline ends. The CDR3 reads CASSSPWGTGANVLTF. The DNA of the CDR3 is TGTGCCAGCAGTTCCCCATGGGGGACTGGGGCCAACGTCCTGACTTTC.

The chain is built from TRBV4-1 and TRBJ1-1; the match to TRBD1 covers 7 bases. Germline assignment: CDR1 MGHRA and CDR2 YSYEKL. This CDR3 has 16 amino acids. V dropped 1 base and J dropped 5; count of bases not matched to a gene: 10. The CDR3 coding sequence is TGCGCCAGCAGCCAAGCGGGCGCAGGGGGGGAAACTGAAGCTTTCTTT. Encoded protein: CASSQAGAGGETEAFF.

The chain recombines TRBV15 with TRBJ2-1; weak D call: TRBD1 (5 bases). The germline gives CDR1 LNHNV, CDR2 YYDKDF (reference sequence). The V gene lost 8 bases and the J gene lost 6 bases, with 23 bases spanning the gap. The CDR3 totals 16 residues. CDR3 residues: CATGLGWGNTRNEQFF. CDR3 nucleotides: TGTGCCACCGGGTTAGGTTGGGGCAATACCCGCAATGAGCAGTTCTTC. The full variable domain, in which reference TRBV15 and TRBJ2-1 provide the parts outside the CDR3, is DAMVIQNPRYQVTQFGKPVTLSCSQTLNHNVMYWYQQKSSQAPKLLFHYYDKDFNNEADTPDNFQSRRPNTSFCFLDIRSPGLGDTAMYLCATGLGWGNTRNEQFFGPGTRLTVL.

The rearrangement joins TRBV19 to TRBJ2-2; D tentatively reads TRBD1 or TRBD2 (6 bases each). The CDR3 spans 15 residues. Germline lookup yields CDR1 LNHDA and CDR2 SQIVND (reference sequence). With 6 bases removed from V and 5 bases from J, the gap between germline ends came to 16 bases. CDR3 residues: CASSAGGQSTGELFF. CDR3 sequence (DNA): TGTGCCAGTAGCGCCGGGGGCCAAAGTACCGGGGAGCTGTTTTTT.

J is TRBJ2-7 and V is TRBV27; 9 nucleotides align to TRBD2. Germline-derived CDR1 and CDR2 are MNHEY and SMNVEV (reference sequence). V shed 5 bases, J shed 2 bases, and the junction held 10 bases outside the gene matches. This CDR3 spans 16 amino acids. CDR3 bases: TGTGCCAGCAGTAAGGGGCTAGCGGGATCTACCTACGAGCAGTACTTC. Translated, it gives CASSKGLAGSTYEQYF.

The chain employs TRBV9 and TRBJ2-7, with D possibly TRBD1 on 6 matching bases. Germline CDR1 is SGDLS and CDR2 is YYNGEE. This CDR3 comprises 14 residues. Trimming stripped 3 bases from V and 3 bases from J, with 13 bases between. CDR3 in DNA: TGTGCCAGCAGCGCAGGGGATGGTGACTACGAGCAGTACTTC. Translating it yields CASSAGDGDYEQYF.

The rearrangement joins TRBV7-9 to TRBJ2-7; TRBD1 might be the D (5 bases). Trimming took 0 bases from V and 1 from J, leaving 13 bases between them. The germline CDR1 and CDR2 sequences are SEHNR and FQNEAQ (reference sequence). CDR3 length: 16 amino acids. The CDR3 DNA is TGTGCCAGCAGCTTAGCAGGGGTCCGATCGTCCTACGAGCAGTACTTC. Translating it yields CASSLAGVRSSYEQYF.

This sequence joins TRBV9 and TRBJ2-5, with 8 bases matching TRBD2. The V gene's germline CDR1 is SGDLS and CDR2 YYNGEE. This CDR3 contains 15 residues. With V trimmed by 3 bases and J by 5 bases, 9 bases remained unmatched. The CDR3 loop is CASSATGTRGETQYF. The CDR3 region has the DNA TGTGCCAGCAGCGCGACCGGGACTAGGGGGGAGACCCAGTACTTC. Supplemented by reference TRBV9 and TRBJ2-5, the full variable domain reads DSGVTQTPKHLITATGQRVTLRCSPRSGDLSVYWYQQSLDQGLQFLIQYYNGEERAKGNILERFSAQQFPDLHSELNLSSLELGDSALYFCASSATGTRGETQYFGPGTRLLVL.